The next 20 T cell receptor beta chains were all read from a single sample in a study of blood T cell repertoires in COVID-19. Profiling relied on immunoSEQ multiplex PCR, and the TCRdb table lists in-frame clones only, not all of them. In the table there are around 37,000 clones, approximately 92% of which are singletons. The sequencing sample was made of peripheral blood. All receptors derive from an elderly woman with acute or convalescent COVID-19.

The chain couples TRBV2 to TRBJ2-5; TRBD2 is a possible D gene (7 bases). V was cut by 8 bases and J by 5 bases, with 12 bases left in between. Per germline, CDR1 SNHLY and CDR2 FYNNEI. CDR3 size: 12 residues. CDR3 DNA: TGTGCCAGCGGGGGGGCCGGCGAGACCCAGTACTTC. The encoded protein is CASGGAGETQYF.

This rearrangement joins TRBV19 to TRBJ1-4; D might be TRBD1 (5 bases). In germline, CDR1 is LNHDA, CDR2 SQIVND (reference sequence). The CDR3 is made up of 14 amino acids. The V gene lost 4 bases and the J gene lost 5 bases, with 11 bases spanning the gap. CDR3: CASSRQGRNEKLFF. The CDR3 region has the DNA TGTGCCAGTAGTAGGCAGGGTCGGAATGAAAAACTGTTTTTT.

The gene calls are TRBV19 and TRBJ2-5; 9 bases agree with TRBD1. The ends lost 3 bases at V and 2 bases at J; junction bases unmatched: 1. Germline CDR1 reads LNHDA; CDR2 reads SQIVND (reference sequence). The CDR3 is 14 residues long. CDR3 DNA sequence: TGTGCCAGTAGTATGGACAGGGGACAAGAGACCCAGTACTTC. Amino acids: CASSMDRGQETQYF. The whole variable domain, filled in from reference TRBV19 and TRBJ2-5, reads DGGITQSPKYLFRKEGQNVTLSCEQNLNHDAMYWYRQDPGQGLRLIYYSQIVNDFQKGDIAEGYSVSREKKESFPLTVTSAQKNPTAFYLCASSMDRGQETQYFGPGTRLLVL.

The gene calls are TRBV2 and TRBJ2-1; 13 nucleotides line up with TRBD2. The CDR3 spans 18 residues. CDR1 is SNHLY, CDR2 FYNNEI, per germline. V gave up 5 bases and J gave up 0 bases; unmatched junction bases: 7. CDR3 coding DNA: TGTGCCAGCAGTATGACTAGCGGGGGGTGGAGCTCCTACAATGAGCAGTTCTTC. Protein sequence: CASSMTSGGWSSYNEQFF.

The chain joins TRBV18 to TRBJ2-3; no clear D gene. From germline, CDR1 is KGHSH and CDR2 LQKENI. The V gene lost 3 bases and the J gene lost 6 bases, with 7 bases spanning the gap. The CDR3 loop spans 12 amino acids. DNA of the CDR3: TGTGCCAGCTCACCCCGTCTCGATACGCAGTATTTT. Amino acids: CASSPRLDTQYF.

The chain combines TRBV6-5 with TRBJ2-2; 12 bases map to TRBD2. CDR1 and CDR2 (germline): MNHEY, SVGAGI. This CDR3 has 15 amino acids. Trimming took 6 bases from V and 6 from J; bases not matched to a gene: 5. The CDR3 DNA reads TGTGCCAGCAGACTGACTAGCGGGGGCCCCGGGGAGCTGTTTTTT. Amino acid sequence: CASRLTSGGPGELFF.

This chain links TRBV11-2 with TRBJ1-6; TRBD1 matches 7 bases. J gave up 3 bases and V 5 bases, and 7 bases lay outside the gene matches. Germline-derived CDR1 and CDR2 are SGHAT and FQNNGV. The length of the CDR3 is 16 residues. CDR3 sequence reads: CASSVGQWNYNSPLHF. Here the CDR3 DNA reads TGTGCCAGCAGCGTGGGACAGTGGAACTATAATTCACCCCTCCACTTT.

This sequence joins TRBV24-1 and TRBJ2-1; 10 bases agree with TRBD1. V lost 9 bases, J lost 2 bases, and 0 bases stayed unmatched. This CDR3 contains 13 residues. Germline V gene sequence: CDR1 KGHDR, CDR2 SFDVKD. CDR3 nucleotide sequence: TGTGCCACCGGACAGGGGGCCTACAATGAGCAGTTCTTC. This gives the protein CATGQGAYNEQFF.

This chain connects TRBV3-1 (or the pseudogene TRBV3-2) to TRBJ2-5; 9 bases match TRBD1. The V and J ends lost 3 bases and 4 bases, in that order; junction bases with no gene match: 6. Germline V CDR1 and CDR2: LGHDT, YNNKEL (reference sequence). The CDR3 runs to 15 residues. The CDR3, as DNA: TGTGCCAGCAGCCATCGGACAGGGGTCATAGAGACCCAGTACTTC. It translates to CASSHRTGVIETQYF.

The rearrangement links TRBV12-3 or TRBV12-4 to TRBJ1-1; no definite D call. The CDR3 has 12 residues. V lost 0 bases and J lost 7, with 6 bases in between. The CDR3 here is CASSLATFEAFF. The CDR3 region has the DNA TGTGCCAGCAGTTTAGCGACATTTGAAGCTTTCTTT.

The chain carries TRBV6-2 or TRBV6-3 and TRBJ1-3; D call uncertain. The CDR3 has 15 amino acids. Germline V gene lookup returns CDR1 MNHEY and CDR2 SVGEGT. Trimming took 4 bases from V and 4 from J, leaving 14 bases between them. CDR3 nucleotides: TGTGCCAGCAGTTTTTCGTCCGGTGTGGGAAACACCATATATTTT. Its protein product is CASSFSSGVGNTIYF.

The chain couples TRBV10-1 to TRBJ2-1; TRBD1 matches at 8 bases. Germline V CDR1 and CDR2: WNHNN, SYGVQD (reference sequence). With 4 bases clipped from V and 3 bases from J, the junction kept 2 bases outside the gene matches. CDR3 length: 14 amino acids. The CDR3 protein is CASSAGQVYNEQFF. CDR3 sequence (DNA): TGCGCCAGCAGTGCGGGACAGGTCTACAATGAGCAGTTCTTC.

Written as DNA, the CDR3 is TGCGCCAGCAGCTTACGTTCCCGGGACAGGGAAGAGACCCAGTACTTC. This translates into CASSLRSRDREETQYF. The J gene is TRBJ2-5, the V gene TRBV5-1, with 9 bases fitting TRBD1. Germline V gene sequence: CDR1 SGHRS, CDR2 YFSETQ. CDR3 length: 16 amino acids. The V segment lost 2 bases and the J segment 3 bases; nucleotides outside the gene matches: 8.

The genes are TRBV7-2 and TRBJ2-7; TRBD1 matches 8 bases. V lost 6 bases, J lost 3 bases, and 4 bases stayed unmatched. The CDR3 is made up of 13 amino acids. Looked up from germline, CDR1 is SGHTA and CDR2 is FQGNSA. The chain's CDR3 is CASRLTGDYEQYF. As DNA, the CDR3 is TGTGCCAGCAGGCTGACAGGGGACTACGAGCAGTACTTC. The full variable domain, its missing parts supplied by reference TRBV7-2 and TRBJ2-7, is GAGVSQSPSNKVTEKGKDVELRCDPISGHTALYWYRQSLGQGLEFLIYFQGNSAPDKSGLPSDRFSAERTGGSVSTLTIQRTQQEDSAVYLCASRLTGDYEQYFGPGTRLTVT.

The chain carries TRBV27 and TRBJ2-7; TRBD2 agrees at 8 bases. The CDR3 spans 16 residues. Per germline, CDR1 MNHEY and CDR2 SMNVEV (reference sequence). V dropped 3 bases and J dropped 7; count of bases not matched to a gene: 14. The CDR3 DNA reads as TGTGCCAGCAGTTTTCGTAGCGGGGACTTAGTGGGGGAGCAGTACTTC. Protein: CASSFRSGDLVGEQYF.

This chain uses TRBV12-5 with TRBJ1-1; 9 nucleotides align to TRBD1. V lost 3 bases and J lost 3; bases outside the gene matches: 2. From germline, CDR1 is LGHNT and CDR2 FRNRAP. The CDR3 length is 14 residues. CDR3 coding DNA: TGTGCTAGTGGTTTACGACAGGGGGACACTGAAGCTTTCTTT. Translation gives CASGLRQGDTEAFF.

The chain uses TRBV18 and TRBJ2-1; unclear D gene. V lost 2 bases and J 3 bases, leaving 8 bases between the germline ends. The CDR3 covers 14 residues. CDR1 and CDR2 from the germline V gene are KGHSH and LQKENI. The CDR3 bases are TGTGCCAGCTCACCAGGAGACTTCTACAATGAGCAGTTCTTC. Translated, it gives CASSPGDFYNEQFF.

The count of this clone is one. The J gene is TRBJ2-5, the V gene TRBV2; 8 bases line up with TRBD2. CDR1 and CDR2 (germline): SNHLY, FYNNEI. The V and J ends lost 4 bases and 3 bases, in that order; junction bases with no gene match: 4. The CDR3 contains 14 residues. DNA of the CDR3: TGTGCCAGCAGTGCTGGACTAGCTGAAGAGACCCAGTACTTC. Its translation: CASSAGLAEETQYF.

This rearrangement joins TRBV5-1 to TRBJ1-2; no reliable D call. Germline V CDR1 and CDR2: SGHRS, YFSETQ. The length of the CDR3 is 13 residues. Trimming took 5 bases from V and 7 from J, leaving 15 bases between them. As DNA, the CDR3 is TGCGCCAGCAGATTGCGGGAGTTGGGTGGCTACACCTTC. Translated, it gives CASRLRELGGYTF.

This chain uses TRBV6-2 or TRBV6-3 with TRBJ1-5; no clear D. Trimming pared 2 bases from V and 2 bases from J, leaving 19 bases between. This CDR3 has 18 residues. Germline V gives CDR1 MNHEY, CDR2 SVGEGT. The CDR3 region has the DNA TGTGCCAGCAGTTACCAATTGGCGGTGGGTTGGGGCAATCAGCCCCAGCATTTT. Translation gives CASSYQLAVGWGNQPQHF.